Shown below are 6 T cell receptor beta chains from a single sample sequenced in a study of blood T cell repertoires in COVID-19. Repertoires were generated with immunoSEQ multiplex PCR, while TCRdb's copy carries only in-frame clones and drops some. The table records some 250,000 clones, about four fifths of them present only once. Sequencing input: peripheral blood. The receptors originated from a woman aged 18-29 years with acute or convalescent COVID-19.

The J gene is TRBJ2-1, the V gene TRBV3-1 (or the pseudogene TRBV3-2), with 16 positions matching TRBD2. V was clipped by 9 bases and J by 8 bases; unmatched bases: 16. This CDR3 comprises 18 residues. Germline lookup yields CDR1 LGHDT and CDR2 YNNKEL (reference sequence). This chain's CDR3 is CARIYTGTSGRASDEQFF. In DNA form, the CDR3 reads TGTGCCAGGATATATACCGGGACTAGCGGGAGGGCCTCCGATGAGCAGTTCTTC.

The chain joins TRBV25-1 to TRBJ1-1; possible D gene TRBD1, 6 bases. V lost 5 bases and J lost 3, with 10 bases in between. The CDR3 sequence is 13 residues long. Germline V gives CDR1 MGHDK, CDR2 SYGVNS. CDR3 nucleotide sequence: TGTGCCAGCAGTAGGGCAGGGGACACTGAAGCTTTCTTT. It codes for CASSRAGDTEAFF.

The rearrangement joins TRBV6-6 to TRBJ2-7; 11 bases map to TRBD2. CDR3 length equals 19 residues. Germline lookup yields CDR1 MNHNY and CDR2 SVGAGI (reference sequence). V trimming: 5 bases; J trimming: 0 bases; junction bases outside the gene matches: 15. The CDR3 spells CASSQFITGTSGSSYEQYF. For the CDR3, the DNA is TGTGCCAGCAGTCAATTCATTACCGGGACTAGCGGAAGCTCCTACGAGCAGTACTTC.

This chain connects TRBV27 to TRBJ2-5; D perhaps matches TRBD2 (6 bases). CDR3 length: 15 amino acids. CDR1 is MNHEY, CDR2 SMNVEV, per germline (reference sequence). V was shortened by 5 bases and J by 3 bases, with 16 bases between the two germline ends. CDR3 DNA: TGTGCCAGCAGTCCCCTTGGGACGGGAGAAGAGACCCAGTACTTC. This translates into CASSPLGTGEETQYF.

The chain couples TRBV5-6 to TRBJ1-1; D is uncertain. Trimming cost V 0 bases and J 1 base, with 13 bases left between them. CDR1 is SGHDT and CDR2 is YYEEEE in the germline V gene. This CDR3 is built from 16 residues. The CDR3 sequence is CASSLESRRSNTEAFF. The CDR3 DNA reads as TGTGCCAGCAGCTTGGAAAGTCGCAGGTCGAACACTGAAGCTTTCTTT. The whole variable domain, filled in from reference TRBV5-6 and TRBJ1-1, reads DAGVTQSPTHLIKTRGQQVTLRCSPKSGHDTVSWYQQALGQGPQFIFQYYEEEERQRGNFPDRFSGHQFPNYSSELNVNALLLGDSALYLCASSLESRRSNTEAFFGQGTRLTVV.

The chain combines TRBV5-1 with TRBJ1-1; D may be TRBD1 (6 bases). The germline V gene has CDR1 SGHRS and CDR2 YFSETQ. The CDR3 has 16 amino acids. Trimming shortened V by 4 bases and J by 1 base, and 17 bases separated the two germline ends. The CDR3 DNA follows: TGCGCCAGCAGCCGATACTTTGGACAGTCGAACACTGAAGCTTTCTTT. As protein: CASSRYFGQSNTEAFF.